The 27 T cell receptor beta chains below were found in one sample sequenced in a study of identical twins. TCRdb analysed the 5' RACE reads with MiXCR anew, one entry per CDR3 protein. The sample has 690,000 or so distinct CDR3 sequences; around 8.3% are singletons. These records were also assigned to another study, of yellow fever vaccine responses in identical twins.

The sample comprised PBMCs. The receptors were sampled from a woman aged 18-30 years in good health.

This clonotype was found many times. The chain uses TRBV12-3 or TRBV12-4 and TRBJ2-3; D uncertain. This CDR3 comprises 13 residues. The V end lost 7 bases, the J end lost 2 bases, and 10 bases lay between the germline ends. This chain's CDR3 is CASTYRATDTQYF. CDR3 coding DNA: TGTGCCAGCACCTACCGGGCCACAGATACGCAGTATTTT.

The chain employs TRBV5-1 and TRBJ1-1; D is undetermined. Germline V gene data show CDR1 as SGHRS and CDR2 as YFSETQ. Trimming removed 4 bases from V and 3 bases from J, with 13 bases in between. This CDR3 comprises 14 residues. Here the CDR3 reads CASSPADGYTEAFF. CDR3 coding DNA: TGCGCCAGCAGCCCCGCCGACGGATACACTGAAGCTTTCTTT.

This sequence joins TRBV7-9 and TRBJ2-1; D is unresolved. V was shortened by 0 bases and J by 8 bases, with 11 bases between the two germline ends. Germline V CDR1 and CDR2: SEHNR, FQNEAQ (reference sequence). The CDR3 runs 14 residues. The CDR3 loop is CASSLAGLLDEQFF. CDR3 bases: TGTGCCAGCAGCTTAGCTGGGCTTTTGGATGAGCAGTTCTTC.

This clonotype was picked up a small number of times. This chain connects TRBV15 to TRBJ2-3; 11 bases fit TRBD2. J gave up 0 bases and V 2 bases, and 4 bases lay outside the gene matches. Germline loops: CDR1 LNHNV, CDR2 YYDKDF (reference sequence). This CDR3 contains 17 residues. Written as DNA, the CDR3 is TGTGCCACCAGCAGATCGGGACTAGCGGCGAGCACAGATACGCAGTATTTT. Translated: CATSRSGLAASTDTQYF.

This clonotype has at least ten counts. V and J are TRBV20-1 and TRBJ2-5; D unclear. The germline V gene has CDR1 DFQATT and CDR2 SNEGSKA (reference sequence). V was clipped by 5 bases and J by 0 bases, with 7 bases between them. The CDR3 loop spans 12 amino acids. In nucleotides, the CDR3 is TGCAGTGCTGAACCGAACCAAGAGACCCAGTACTTC. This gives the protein CSAEPNQETQYF.

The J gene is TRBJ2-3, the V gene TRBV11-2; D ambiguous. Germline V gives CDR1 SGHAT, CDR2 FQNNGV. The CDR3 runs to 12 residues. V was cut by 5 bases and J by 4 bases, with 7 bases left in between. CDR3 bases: TGTGCCAGCAGCCCGGAAGCAGATACGCAGTATTTT. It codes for CASSPEADTQYF. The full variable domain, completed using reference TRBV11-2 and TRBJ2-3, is EAGVAQSPRYKIIEKRQSVAFWCNPISGHATLYWYQQILGQGPKLLIQFQNNGVVDDSQLPKDRFSAERLKGVDSTLKIQPAKLEDSAVYLCASSPEADTQYFGPGTRLTVL.

The CDR3 region has the DNA TGTGCCAGCATTTTCGGGGATAGCACAGATACGCAGTATTTT. It specifies CASIFGDSTDTQYF. J is TRBJ2-3 and V is TRBV6-2 or TRBV6-3; the D gene is possibly TRBD2 (5 bases). Germline V gene sequence: CDR1 MNHEY, CDR2 SVGEGT. Deletions cut 7 bases from V and 0 bases from J, with 11 bases between. This CDR3 contains 14 residues.

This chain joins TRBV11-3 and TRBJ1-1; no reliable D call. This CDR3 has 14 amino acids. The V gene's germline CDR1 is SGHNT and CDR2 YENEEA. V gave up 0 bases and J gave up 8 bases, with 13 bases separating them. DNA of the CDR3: TGTGCCAGCAGCTTAGATCCCTGGGTCTCCGAAGCTTTCTTT. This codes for CASSLDPWVSEAFF. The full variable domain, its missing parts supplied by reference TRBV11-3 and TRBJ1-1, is EAGVVQSPRYKIIEKKQPVAFWCNPISGHNTLYWYLQNLGQGPELLIRYENEEAVDDSQLPKDRFSAERLKGVDSTLKIQPAELGDSAVYLCASSLDPWVSEAFFGQGTRLTVV.

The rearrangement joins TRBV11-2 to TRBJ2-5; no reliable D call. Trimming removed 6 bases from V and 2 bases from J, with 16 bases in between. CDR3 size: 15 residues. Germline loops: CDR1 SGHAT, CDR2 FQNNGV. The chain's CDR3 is CASRVDGMLQETQYF. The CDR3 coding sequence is TGTGCCAGCAGAGTAGACGGAATGTTACAAGAGACCCAGTACTTC. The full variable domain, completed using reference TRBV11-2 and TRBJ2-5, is EAGVAQSPRYKIIEKRQSVAFWCNPISGHATLYWYQQILGQGPKLLIQFQNNGVVDDSQLPKDRFSAERLKGVDSTLKIQPAKLEDSAVYLCASRVDGMLQETQYFGPGTRLLVL.

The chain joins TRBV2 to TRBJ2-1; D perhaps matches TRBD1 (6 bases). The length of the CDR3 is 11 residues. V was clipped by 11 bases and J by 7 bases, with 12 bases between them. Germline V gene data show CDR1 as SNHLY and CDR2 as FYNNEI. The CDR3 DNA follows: TGTGCCTCAGGGGTAAAAAATGAGCAGTTCTTC. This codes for CASGVKNEQFF.

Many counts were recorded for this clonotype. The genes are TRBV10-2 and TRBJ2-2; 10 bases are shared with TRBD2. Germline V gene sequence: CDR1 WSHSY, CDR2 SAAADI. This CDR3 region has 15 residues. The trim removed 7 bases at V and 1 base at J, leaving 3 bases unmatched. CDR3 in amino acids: CASNLAGGNTGELFF. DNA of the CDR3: TGCGCCAGCAACTTAGCGGGGGGGAACACCGGGGAGCTGTTTTTT.

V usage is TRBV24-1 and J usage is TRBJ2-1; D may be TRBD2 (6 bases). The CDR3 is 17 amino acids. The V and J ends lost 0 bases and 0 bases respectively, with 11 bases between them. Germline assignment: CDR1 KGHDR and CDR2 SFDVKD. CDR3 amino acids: CATSDLSGTYSYNEQFF. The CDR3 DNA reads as TGTGCCACCAGTGATTTGTCGGGGACTTACTCCTACAATGAGCAGTTCTTC.

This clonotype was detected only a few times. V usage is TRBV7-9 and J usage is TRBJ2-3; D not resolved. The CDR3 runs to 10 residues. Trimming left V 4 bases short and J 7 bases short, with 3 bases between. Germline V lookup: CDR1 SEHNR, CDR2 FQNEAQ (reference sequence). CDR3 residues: CASSSYTQYF. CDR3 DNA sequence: TGTGCCAGCAGCTCCTATACGCAGTATTTT.

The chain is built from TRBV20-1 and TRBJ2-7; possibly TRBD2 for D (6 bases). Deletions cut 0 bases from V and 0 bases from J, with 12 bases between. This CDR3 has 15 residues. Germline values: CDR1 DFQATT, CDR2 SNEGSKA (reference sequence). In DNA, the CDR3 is TGCAGTGCTAGAGATCTGCTAGCGAACTCCTACGAGCAGTACTTC. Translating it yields CSARDLLANSYEQYF.

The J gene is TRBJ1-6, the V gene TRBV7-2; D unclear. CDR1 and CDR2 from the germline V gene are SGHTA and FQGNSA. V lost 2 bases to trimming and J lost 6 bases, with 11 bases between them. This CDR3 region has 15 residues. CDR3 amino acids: CASSLQTGTNSPLHF. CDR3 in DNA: TGTGCCAGCAGCTTACAGACCGGAACTAATTCACCCCTCCACTTT.

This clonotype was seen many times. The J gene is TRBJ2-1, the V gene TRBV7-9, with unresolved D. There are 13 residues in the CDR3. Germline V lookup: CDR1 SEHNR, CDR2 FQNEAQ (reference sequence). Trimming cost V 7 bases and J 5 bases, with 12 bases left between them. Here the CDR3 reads CASTEVEHNEQFF. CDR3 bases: TGTGCCAGCACCGAGGTGGAGCACAATGAGCAGTTCTTC. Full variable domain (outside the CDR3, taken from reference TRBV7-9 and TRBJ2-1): DTGVSQNPRHKITKRGQNVTFRCDPISEHNRLYWYRQTLGQGPEFLTYFQNEAQLEKSRLLSDRFSAERPKGSFSTLEIQRTEQGDSAMYLCASTEVEHNEQFFGPGTRLTVL.

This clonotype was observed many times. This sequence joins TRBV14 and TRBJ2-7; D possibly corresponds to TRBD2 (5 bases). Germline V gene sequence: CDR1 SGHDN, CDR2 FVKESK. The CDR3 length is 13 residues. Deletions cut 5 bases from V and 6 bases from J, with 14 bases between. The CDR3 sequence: CASSSLEGSEQYF. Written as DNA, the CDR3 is TGTGCCAGCAGCTCGCTAGAGGGAAGCGAGCAGTACTTC.

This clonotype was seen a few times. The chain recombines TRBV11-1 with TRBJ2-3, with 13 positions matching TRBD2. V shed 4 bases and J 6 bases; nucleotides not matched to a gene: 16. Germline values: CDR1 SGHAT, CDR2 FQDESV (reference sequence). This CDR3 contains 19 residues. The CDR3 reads CASSYGLAGVSPAGDTQYF. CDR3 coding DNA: TGTGCCAGCAGCTATGGACTAGCGGGAGTTTCCCCTGCTGGCGATACGCAGTATTTT.

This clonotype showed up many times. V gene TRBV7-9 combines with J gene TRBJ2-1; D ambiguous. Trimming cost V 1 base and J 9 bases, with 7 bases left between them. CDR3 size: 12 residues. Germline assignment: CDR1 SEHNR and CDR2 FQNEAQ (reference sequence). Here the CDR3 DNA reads TGTGCCAGCAGCTTAGGAGGCAGTGAGCAGTTCTTC. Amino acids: CASSLGGSEQFF.

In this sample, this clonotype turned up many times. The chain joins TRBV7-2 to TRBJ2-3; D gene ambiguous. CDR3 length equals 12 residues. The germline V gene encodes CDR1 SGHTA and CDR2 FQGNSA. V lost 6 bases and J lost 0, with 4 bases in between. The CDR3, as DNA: TGTGCCAGCAGTTTCAGCACAGATACGCAGTATTTT. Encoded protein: CASSFSTDTQYF.

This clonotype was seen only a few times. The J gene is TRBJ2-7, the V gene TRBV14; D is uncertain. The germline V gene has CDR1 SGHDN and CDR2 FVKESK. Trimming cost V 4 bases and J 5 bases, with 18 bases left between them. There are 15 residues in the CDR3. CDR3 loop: CASSLTGGKLDEQYF. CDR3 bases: TGTGCCAGCAGCCTAACCGGCGGCAAATTGGACGAGCAGTACTTC.

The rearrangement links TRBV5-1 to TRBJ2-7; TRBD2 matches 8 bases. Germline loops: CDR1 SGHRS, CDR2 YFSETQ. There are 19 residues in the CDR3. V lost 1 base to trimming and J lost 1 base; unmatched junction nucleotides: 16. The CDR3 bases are TGCGCCAGCAGCTTGTTTAGCGGGGTATTTAGCGACGGTTCCTACGAGCAGTACTTC. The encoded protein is CASSLFSGVFSDGSYEQYF.

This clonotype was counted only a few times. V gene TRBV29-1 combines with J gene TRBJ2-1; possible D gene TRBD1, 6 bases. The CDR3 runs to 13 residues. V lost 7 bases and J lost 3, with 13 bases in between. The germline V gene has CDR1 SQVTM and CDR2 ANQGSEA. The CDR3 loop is CSGSEQGYNEQFF. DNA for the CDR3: TGCAGCGGATCGGAACAGGGCTACAATGAGCAGTTCTTC.

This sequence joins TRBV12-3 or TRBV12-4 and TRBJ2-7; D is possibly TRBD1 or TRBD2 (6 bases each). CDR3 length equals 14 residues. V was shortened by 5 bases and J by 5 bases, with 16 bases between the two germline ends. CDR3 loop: CASSLGGGTDEQYF. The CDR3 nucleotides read TGTGCCAGCAGTCTGGGGGGCGGAACGGACGAGCAGTACTTC.

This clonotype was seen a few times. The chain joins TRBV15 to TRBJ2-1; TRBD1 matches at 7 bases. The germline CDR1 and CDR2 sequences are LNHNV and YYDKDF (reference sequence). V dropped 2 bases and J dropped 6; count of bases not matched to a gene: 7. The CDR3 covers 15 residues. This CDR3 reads CATSRPTGPRNEQFF. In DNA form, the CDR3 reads TGTGCCACCAGCAGACCGACAGGGCCACGCAATGAGCAGTTCTTC. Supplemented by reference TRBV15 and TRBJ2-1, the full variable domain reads DAMVIQNPRYQVTQFGKPVTLSCSQTLNHNVMYWYQQKSSQAPKLLFHYYDKDFNNEADTPDNFQSRRPNTSFCFLDIRSPGLGDTAMYLCATSRPTGPRNEQFFGPGTRLTVL.

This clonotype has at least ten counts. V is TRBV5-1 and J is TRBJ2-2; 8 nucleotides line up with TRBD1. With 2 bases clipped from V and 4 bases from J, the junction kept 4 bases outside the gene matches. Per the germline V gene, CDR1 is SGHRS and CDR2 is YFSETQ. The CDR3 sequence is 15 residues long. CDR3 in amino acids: CASSFRTGLTGELFF. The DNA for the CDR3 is TGCGCCAGCAGCTTCAGGACAGGGCTCACCGGGGAGCTGTTTTTT.

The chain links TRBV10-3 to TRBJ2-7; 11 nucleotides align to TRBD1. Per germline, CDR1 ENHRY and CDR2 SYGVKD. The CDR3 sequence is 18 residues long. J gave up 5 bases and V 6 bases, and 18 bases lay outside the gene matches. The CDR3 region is CAISPGTGGLADYDEQYF. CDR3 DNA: TGTGCCATCAGCCCCGGGACAGGGGGGCTAGCGGACTATGACGAGCAGTACTTC.